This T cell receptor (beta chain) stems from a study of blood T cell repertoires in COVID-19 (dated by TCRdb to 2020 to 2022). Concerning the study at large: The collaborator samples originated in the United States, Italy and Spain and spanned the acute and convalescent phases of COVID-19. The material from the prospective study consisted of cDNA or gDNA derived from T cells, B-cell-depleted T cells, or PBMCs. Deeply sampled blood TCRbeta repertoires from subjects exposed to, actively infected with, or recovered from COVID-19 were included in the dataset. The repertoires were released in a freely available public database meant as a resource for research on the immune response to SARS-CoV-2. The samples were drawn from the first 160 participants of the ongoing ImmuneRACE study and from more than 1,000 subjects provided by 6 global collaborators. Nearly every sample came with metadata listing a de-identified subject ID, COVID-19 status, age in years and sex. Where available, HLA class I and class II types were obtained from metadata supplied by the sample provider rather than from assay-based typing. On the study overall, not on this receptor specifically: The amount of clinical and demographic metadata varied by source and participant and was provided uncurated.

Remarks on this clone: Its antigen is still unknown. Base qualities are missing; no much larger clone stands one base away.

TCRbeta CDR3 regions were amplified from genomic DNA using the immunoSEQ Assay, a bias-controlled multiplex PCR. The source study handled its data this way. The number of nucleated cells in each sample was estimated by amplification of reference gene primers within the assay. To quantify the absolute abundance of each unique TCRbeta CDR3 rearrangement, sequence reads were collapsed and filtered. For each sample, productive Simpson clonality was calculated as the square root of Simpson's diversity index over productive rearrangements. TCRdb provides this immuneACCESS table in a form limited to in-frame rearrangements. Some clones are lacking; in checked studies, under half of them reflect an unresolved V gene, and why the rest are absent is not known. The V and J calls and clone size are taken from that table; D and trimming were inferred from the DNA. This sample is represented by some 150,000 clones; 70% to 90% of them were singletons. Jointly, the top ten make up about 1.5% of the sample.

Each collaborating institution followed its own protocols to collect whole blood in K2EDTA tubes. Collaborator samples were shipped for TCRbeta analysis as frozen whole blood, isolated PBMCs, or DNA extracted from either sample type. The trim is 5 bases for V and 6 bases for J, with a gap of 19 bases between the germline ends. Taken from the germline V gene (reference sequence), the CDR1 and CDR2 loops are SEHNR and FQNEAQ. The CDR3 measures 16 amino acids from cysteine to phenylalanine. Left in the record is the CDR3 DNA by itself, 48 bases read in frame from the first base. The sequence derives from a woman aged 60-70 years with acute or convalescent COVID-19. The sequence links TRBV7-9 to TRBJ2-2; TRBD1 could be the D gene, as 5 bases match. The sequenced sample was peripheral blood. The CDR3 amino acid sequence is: CASSPWKGKDAGELFF. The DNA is TGTGCCAGCAGCCCATGGAAGGGGAAGGATGCCGGGGAGCTGTTTTTT.